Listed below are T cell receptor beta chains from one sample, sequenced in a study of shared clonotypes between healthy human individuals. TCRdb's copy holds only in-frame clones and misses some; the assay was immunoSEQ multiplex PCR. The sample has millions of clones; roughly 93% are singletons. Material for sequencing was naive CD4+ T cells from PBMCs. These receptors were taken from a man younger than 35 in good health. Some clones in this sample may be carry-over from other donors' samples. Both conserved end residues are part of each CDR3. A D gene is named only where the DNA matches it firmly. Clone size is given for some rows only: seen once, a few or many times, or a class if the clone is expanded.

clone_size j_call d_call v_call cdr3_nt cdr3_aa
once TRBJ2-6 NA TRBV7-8 TGTGCCAGCAGCCTCCTAGGAGCTTCTGGGGCCAACGTCCTGACTTTC CASSLLGASGANVLTF
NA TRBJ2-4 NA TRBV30 TGTGCCTGGAGCCGCCCCGGCTTAGCCAAAAACATTCAGTACTTC CAWSRPGLAKNIQYF
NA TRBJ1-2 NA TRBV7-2 TGTGCCAGCAGCTTAAGGGCGCCGAGCTATGGCTACACCTTC CASSLRAPSYGYTF
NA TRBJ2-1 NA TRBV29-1 TGCAGCGTGGCCCACCTGGAGGGGGCGCTCCCCCCGGCCCCCGCAAGGTTCTTC CSVAHLEGALPPAPARFF
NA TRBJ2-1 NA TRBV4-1 TGCGCCAGCAGAACTACGGGTGGGAATGAGCAGTTCTTC CASRTTGGNEQFF
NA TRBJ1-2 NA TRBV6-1 TGTGCCAGCAGTGAAGAAGGTTTCTGGGGCTACACCTTC CASSEEGFWGYTF
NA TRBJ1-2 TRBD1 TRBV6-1 TGTGCCAGCAGTGAAGGGGGACAGGTTGGCTACACCTTC CASSEGGQVGYTF
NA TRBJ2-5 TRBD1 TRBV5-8 TGTGCCAGCGGGCTCGGCGATTTTGGGACAGCCACTCAAGAGACCCAGTACTTC CASGLGDFGTATQETQYF
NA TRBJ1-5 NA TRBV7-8 TGTGCCAGCAGCCCACCGGGGACCCATGGGCATTTT CASSPPGTHGHF
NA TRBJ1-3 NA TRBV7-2 TGTGCCAGCAGCTTAGGTCTGGGTCTCTCTGGAAACACCATATATTTT CASSLGLGLSGNTIYF
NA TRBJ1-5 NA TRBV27 TGTGCCAGCAGTAGGGGTATATTGGGGTGGGGGAGGAATCAGCCCCAGCATTTT CASSRGILGWGRNQPQHF
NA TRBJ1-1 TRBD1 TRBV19 TGTGCCAGTAGGGGACAGGCCTACACTGAAGCTTTCTTT CASRGQAYTEAFF
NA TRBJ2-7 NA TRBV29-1 TGCAGCGTTGAAGATCCCAGCTCCTACGAGCAGTACTTC CSVEDPSSYEQYF
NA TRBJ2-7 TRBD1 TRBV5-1 TGCGCCAGCAGCTTGGATACGGACAGGGGGGGCGAGCAGTACTTC CASSLDTDRGGEQYF
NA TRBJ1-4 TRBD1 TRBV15 TGTGCCACCAGCAGAGAGAGAGGGACAGGGAATGAAAAACTGTTTTTT CATSRERGTGNEKLFF
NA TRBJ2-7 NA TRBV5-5 TGTGCCAGCACACTCGGACAATCGAAGAGCCCCTCCTACGAGCAGTACTTC CASTLGQSKSPSYEQYF
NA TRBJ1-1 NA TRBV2 TGTGCCAGCAGTCGCCAGAAGGACACTGAAGCTTTCTTT CASSRQKDTEAFF
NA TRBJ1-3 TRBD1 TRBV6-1 TGTGCCAGCAGGGTGGACAGGGCTGGAAACACCATATATTTT CASRVDRAGNTIYF
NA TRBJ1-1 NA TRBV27 TGTGCCAGCAGTCAGGGTCACACTGAAGCTTTCTTT CASSQGHTEAFF
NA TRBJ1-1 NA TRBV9 TGTGCCAGCAGCGTTTCCGGGGGCACTGAAGCTTTCTTT CASSVSGGTEAFF
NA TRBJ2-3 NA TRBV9 TGTGCCAGCAGCGTAGAAGGGTGGGCAGATACGCAGTATTTT CASSVEGWADTQYF
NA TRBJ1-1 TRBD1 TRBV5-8 TGTGCCAGCAGCTTGGGCCGGGACAGGGGAGAAACTGAAGCTTTCTTT CASSLGRDRGETEAFF
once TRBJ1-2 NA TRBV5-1 TGCGCCAGCAGCTTTTCGGCAGGGACTAACTATGGCTACACCTTC CASSFSAGTNYGYTF
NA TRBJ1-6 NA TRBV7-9 TGTGCCAGCAGCTTAAATGCAGAGCCCACTTCACCCCTCCACTTT CASSLNAEPTSPLHF
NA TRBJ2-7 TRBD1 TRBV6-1 TGTGCCAGCAGGAATTCCGGGACAGGGGCCGAGCAGTACTTC CASRNSGTGAEQYF
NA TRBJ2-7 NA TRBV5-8 TGTGCCAGCAGTTCTTGGATTACAGGGTACGAGCAGTACTTC CASSSWITGYEQYF
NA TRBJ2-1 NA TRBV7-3 TGTGCCAGCAGCATCTTCCGGGACCACGACCAGCAGTTCTTC CASSIFRDHDQQFF
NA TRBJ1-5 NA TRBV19 TGTGCCAGTAGGGCAAGAGGCAATCAGCCCCAGCATTTT CASRARGNQPQHF
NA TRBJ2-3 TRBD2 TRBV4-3 TGCGCCAGCCTAAACCAGCGGGAGGGACTCGGCACAGATACGCAGTATTTT CASLNQREGLGTDTQYF
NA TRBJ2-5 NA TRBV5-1 TGCGCCAGCAGCCCCGAATCGGGGGAGACCCAGTACTTC CASSPESGETQYF
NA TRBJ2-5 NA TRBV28 TGTGCCAGCAGTTTTGTTCCAGGGCAAGAGACCCAGTACTTC CASSFVPGQETQYF
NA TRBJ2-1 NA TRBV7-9 TGTGCCAGCAGCTTAGGGCGGGAATATAGTGAGCAGTTCTTC CASSLGREYSEQFF
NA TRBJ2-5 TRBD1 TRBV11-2 TGTGCCAGCAGCTTAGATGTCTGGACAGGAAAAGAGACCCAGTACTTC CASSLDVWTGKETQYF
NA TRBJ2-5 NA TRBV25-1 TGTGCCAGCAGCCCCTCTCGGCTAGCTCTTGAGACCCAGTACTTC CASSPSRLALETQYF
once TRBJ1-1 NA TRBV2 TGTGCCAGCAGTATCTCCGAACAACAGATTAACACTGAAGCTTTCTTT CASSISEQQINTEAFF
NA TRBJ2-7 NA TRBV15 TGTGCCACCAGCAGAGATAAGATGGCCTACGAGCAGTACTTC CATSRDKMAYEQYF